This T cell receptor beta chain comes out of a study of shared clonotypes between healthy human individuals. Study-level information: A couple of women and a few men aged 18 to 49 made up the donors. There were three CD4 naive, three CD4 memory, two CD8 naive and one CD8 memory plates per donor. Study-wide points: Sharing across four donors was highest in naive CD4 (around 5%) and lowest in memory CD8 (roughly 0.4%).

Per the germline V gene, CDR1 is SEHNR and CDR2 is FQNEAQ (reference sequence). V was clipped by 0 bases and J by 5 bases, with 5 bases between them. The CDR3 totals 13 residues. Per the original methods: Filtering was not the same, since immunoSEQ gave junction-only sequences without quality scores. Method: immunoSEQ multiplex PCR; TCRdb's copy keeps in-frame clones and lacks some. The V and J calls and clone size come from that table; D and trimming were worked out from the DNA. The sample records under 1 million clones, 80% to 95% being singletons. Notes on this clone: Its antigen remains unknown.

CD45RO-negative CD8 cells positively selected for CCR7 made up the naive population, which excluded terminally differentiated effector memory CD45RA+ cells. This chain connects TRBV7-9 to TRBJ1-5, with D unclear. The sequence derives from a man in his thirties or forties in good health. Material: naive CD8+ T cells sorted from blood. CDR3 residues: CASSLAGYQPQHF. The CDR3 DNA reads TGTGCCAGCAGCTTAGCTGGGTATCAGCCCCAGCATTTT.